This is a list of T cell receptor beta chains from one sample in a study of blood T cell repertoires in COVID-19. Clones were sequenced by immunoSEQ multiplex PCR, and TCRdb holds only the in-frame ones, with some missing. The table lists about 230,000 clones, about 87% of them singletons, with roughly 2.3% in the top ten. Sequenced material: PBMCs or T cells enriched from blood (not recorded which). All receptors come from a woman between 35 and 50 years old with acute COVID-19. Each CDR3 is given with its conserved first and last residue. The D gene is left open where the match is weak. Only some rows state a clone size, as once, few, many or a class for expanded clones.

TRBJ1-3	-	-	TRBV7-2	CASSLTPNQGSGNTIYF	TGTGCCAGCAGCTTAACGCCGAATCAGGGCTCTGGAAACACCATATATTTT
TRBJ2-2	TRBD1	-	TRBV4-1	CASSPEDRGLPGELFF	TGCGCCAGCAGCCCAGAGGACAGGGGGCTTCCCGGGGAGCTGTTTTTT
TRBJ2-1	-	-	TRBV20-1	CSASPPGNSRDPYNEQFF	TGCAGTGCTAGTCCCCCGGGGAATTCTCGGGATCCCTACAATGAGCAGTTCTTC
TRBJ1-5	-	-	TRBV18	CASSRDTRTSNQPQHF	TGTGCCAGCTCACGGGACACCAGAACGAGCAATCAGCCCCAGCATTTT
TRBJ2-7	-	once	TRBV21-1	CASSNAKGQGSF	TGTGCCAGCAGCAACGCAAAGGGACAGGGGAGCTTC
TRBJ2-3	-	-	TRBV5-4	CASSLSYTDTQYF	TGTGCCAGCAGCTTATCCTACACAGATACGCAGTATTTT
TRBJ2-3	TRBD2	once	TRBV6-5	CASSYQRGGTDTQYF	TGTGCCAGCAGTTACCAGCGGGGGGGTACAGATACGCAGTATTTT
TRBJ1-2	-	-	TRBV30	CAWSLERVNYGYTF	TGTGCCTGGAGCCTCGAGAGGGTTAACTATGGCTACACCTTC
TRBJ1-3	TRBD1	-	TRBV5-4	CASSSTGAVFGNTIYF	TGTGCCAGCAGCTCGACAGGGGCGGTATTTGGAAACACCATATATTTT
TRBJ1-2	-	-	TRBV29-1	CSGHRGAWGYTF	TGCAGCGGACATCGGGGGGCTTGGGGCTACACCTTC
TRBJ2-1	TRBD2	-	TRBV11-2	CASSLLAAPYNEQFF	TGTGCCAGCAGCCTACTAGCGGCCCCCTACAATGAGCAGTTCTTC
TRBJ1-6	-	-	TRBV11-3	CASSPPVPPGESSPLHF	TGTGCCAGCAGCCCTCCGGTCCCCCCGGGGGAATCTTCACCCCTCCACTTT
TRBJ1-5	-	few	TRBV18	CASSPEAGPGQPQHF	TGTGCCAGCTCACCAGAGGCAGGACCGGGGCAGCCCCAGCATTTT
TRBJ1-6	TRBD1	-	TRBV9	CASSLGQENSPLHF	TGTGCCAGCAGCCTTGGACAGGAGAATTCACCCCTCCACTTT
TRBJ2-1	-	few	TRBV4-3	CASSQVPGEQFF	TGCGCCAGCAGCCAAGTCCCCGGTGAGCAGTTCTTC
TRBJ2-1	TRBD2	-	TRBV9	CASSVTSGSGNEQFF	TGTGCCAGCAGCGTGACTAGCGGGAGCGGGAATGAGCAGTTCTTC
TRBJ2-3	TRBD2	-	TRBV19	CASSIDGRASTDTQYF	TGTGCCAGTAGTATCGACGGGAGGGCTAGCACAGATACGCAGTATTTT
TRBJ1-1	TRBD1	-	TRBV18	CASSPKTGDAKNTEAFF	TGTGCCAGCTCACCGAAGACAGGGGATGCGAAGAACACTGAAGCTTTCTTT
TRBJ1-2	-	-	TRBV5-5	CASSLLSSGF	TGTGCCAGCAGCTTGCTAAGTAGTGGCTTC
TRBJ1-4	-	-	TRBV5-1	CASPPGHRPATNEKLFF	TGCGCCAGCCCACCGGGACATCGGCCCGCAACTAATGAAAAACTGTTTTTT
TRBJ1-4	-	-	TRBV10-3	CAISDWDLGAEDEKLFF	TGTGCCATCAGTGATTGGGATCTGGGAGCCGAGGATGAAAAACTGTTTTTT
TRBJ1-1	-	-	TRBV12-3/TRBV12-4	CASSRQLDTEAFF	TGTGCCAGCAGCCGACAGTTGGACACTGAAGCTTTCTTT
TRBJ1-2	-	-	TRBV29-1	CSVGQARNYGYTF	TGCAGCGTTGGACAGGCACGAAACTATGGCTACACCTTC
TRBJ1-5	TRBD1	-	TRBV5-4	CASSVGGSINQPQHF	TGTGCCAGCAGCGTAGGGGGCTCAATCAATCAGCCCCAGCATTTT